This entry lists 23 T cell receptor beta chains sequenced from one sample in a study of shared clonotypes between healthy human individuals (TCRdb year 2020). Libraries were constructed by the immunoSEQ multiplex PCR assay. TCRdb took this table from immuneACCESS and kept in-frame rearrangements with V and J called. Such tables lack part of the clones; where checked against another copy, unresolved V genes explain under half of the gap, and the rest is unexplained. The sample contains nearly 2 million clones, about 94% of them found a single time. Around 1.2% of the sample rests with the top ten. CD8 naive samples consisted of CD45RO-negative cells that were positively selected for CCR7, yielding a CD45RA+CCR7+ population without TemRA cells. Sequenced sample: naive CD8+ T cells sorted from blood. Reading the label with the study, this specimen's cell subset or site is: CD45RA+CCR7+. Receptors were obtained from a man younger than 35 in good health.

The genes are TRBV30 and TRBJ2-4; D is possibly TRBD1 or TRBD2 (6 bases each). The CDR3 totals 14 residues. Germline assignment: CDR1 GTSNPN and CDR2 SVGIG (reference sequence). V was pared by 3 bases and J by 7 bases, with 16 bases between. The CDR3 DNA is TGTGCCTGGAGCGGTAGGGGGGCAGGGAACATTCAGTACTTC. Its protein is CAWSGRGAGNIQYF.

This chain links TRBV29-1 with TRBJ2-5; TRBD1 aligns across 9 bases. This CDR3 contains 14 residues. The germline V gene has CDR1 SQVTM and CDR2 ANQGSEA. Unmatched junction bases numbered 10, after V lost 7 bases and J lost 4 bases. This CDR3 reads CSGVRDREGETQYF. The CDR3, as DNA: TGCAGCGGTGTGCGGGACAGGGAGGGAGAGACCCAGTACTTC.

The chain is built from TRBV7-8 and TRBJ2-5; perhaps TRBD1 as D (6 bases). V was cut by 5 bases and J by 4 bases, with 23 bases left in between. CDR3 size: 17 residues. CDR1 is SGHVS and CDR2 is FQNEAQ in the germline V gene. The CDR3 sequence is CASSLPLAGVLRETQYF. DNA of the CDR3: TGTGCCAGCAGCCTGCCGTTAGCAGGGGTTTTAAGAGAGACCCAGTACTTC.

A word on this clone: The sample contains more than one DNA sequence encoding this CDR3. In nucleotides, the CDR3 is TGTGCCAGCAGCTTAACAGGGTTGAACACTGAAGCTTTCTTT. Translated: CASSLTGLNTEAFF. The V gene is TRBV5-6, the J gene TRBJ1-1; D is possibly TRBD1 (6 bases). CDR3 length equals 14 residues. Germline values: CDR1 SGHDT, CDR2 YYEEEE. Trimming stripped 2 bases from V and 0 bases from J, with 8 bases between.

The rearrangement uses TRBV7-9 and TRBJ2-3; TRBD2 matches at 10 bases. The germline V gene encodes CDR1 SEHNR and CDR2 FQNEAQ (reference sequence). Germline trimming cut 4 bases from V and 8 bases from J; bases unmatched to any gene: 12. The CDR3 runs 16 residues. DNA for the CDR3: TGTGCCAGCAGCTCCCAACTAGCGGGGTCGATAGGTACGCAGTATTTT. It yields the protein CASSSQLAGSIGTQYF.

As concerns this clone: At one end the junction does not follow the germline gene, possibly because of a read error. The CDR3 here is CASSQAGGVYRVFRQF. In DNA, the CDR3 is TGCGCCAGCAGCCAGGCTGGGGGGGTTTACAGGGTTTTTCGGCAATTT. The chain employs TRBV4-1 and TRBJ1-1; perhaps TRBD1 as D (6 bases). The CDR3 sequence is 16 residues long. CDR1 and CDR2 (germline): MGHRA, YSYEKL.

The chain combines TRBV11-2 with TRBJ2-7, with a tentative D call TRBD1 (6 bases). The CDR3 runs to 14 residues. V lost 0 bases to trimming and J lost 6 bases, with 12 bases between them. Germline loops: CDR1 SGHAT, CDR2 FQNNGV. The DNA for the CDR3 is TGTGCCAGCAGCTTAGATCTCGGACAGATCGAGCAGTACTTC. Residues: CASSLDLGQIEQYF.

V and J are TRBV4-1 and TRBJ1-2; no firm D call. V gave up 0 bases and J gave up 3 bases, with 14 bases separating them. The CDR3 is 16 residues long. The germline V gene has CDR1 MGHRA and CDR2 YSYEKL. This CDR3 reads CASSQEAALLYYGYTF. For the CDR3, the DNA is TGCGCCAGCAGCCAAGAAGCAGCACTCCTTTACTATGGCTACACCTTC.

The V gene is TRBV27, the J gene TRBJ1-1, with D possibly TRBD1 on 6 matching bases. CDR3 size: 13 residues. V gave up 10 bases and J gave up 1 base, with 13 bases separating them. Germline assignment: CDR1 MNHEY and CDR2 SMNVEV (reference sequence). This CDR3 is CATALQGNTEAFF. As DNA, the CDR3 is TGTGCCACCGCTTTACAGGGGAACACTGAAGCTTTCTTT.

This chain connects TRBV28 to TRBJ2-7; D may be TRBD1 (6 bases). Germline V gene sequence: CDR1 MDHEN, CDR2 SYDVKM. With 5 bases removed from V and 0 bases from J, the gap between germline ends came to 14 bases. The CDR3 is 15 residues long. The CDR3 DNA is TGTGCCAGCAGTCTGGACAGTACCAGCTCCTACGAGCAGTACTTC. This sequence encodes CASSLDSTSSYEQYF.

The chain has TRBV6-6 and TRBJ2-2, with unresolved D. Germline assignment: CDR1 MNHNY and CDR2 SVGAGI (reference sequence). The CDR3 is made up of 13 amino acids. V was clipped by 6 bases and J by 4 bases, with 9 bases between them. The chain's CDR3 is CASSPGITGELFF. The CDR3 DNA is TGTGCCAGCAGCCCTGGGATCACCGGGGAGCTGTTTTTT.

J is TRBJ2-7 and V is TRBV2; D is unresolved. CDR1 SNHLY and CDR2 FYNNEI come from the germline V gene. Trimming took off 3 bases at V and 7 bases at J, with 19 bases between the two ends. The CDR3 has 15 amino acids. The CDR3 spells CASSEFVGEAVEQYF. CDR3 in DNA: TGTGCCAGCAGTGAGTTTGTTGGCGAAGCAGTGGAGCAGTACTTC.

This rearrangement joins TRBV7-9 to TRBJ1-5, with 9 bases lining up with TRBD1. The trim removed 5 bases at V and 6 bases at J, leaving 5 bases unmatched. The CDR3 runs 14 residues. Per the germline V gene, CDR1 is SEHNR and CDR2 is FQNEAQ (reference sequence). CDR3 nucleotide sequence: TGTGCCAGCAGCATACAGGGGGCTCGTCAGCCCCAGCATTTT. Translating it yields CASSIQGARQPQHF.

This clone was observed once. The rearrangement uses TRBV27 and TRBJ1-4, with D possibly matching TRBD1 (5 bases). This CDR3 has 16 residues. The germline V and J ends were trimmed by 0 bases and 8 bases, with 16 bases remaining between them. Germline CDR1 MNHEY, CDR2 SMNVEV (reference sequence). CDR3 loop: CASSLSPGTGREKLFF. CDR3 DNA: TGTGCCAGCAGTTTATCCCCCGGGACGGGTAGAGAAAAACTGTTTTTT.

A single count supports this clone. At the DNA level, this CDR3 is encoded by other sequences in the same sample as well. The chain combines TRBV9 with TRBJ2-2, with unresolved D. Trimming removed 3 bases from V and 4 bases from J, with 4 bases in between. Germline V gives CDR1 SGDLS, CDR2 YYNGEE. The CDR3 is 12 amino acids. The CDR3 spells CASSGITGELFF. In nucleotides, the CDR3 is TGTGCCAGCAGCGGCATCACCGGGGAGCTGTTTTTT.

The chain links TRBV25-1 to TRBJ2-1; the D call may be TRBD1 or TRBD2 (5 bases each). V lost 5 bases to trimming and J lost 8 bases, with 16 bases between them. The CDR3 contains 14 residues. Looked up from germline, CDR1 is MGHDK and CDR2 is SYGVNS. The CDR3 region has the DNA TGTGCCAGCAGTAACTGGGGCGCGAGGGATGAGCAGTTCTTC. This translates into CASSNWGARDEQFF.

This chain joins TRBV13 and TRBJ2-7, with D unclear. Germline V gene lookup returns CDR1 PRHDT and CDR2 FYEKMQ (reference sequence). V lost 5 bases and J 3 bases, leaving 14 bases between the germline ends. The CDR3 loop spans 14 amino acids. CDR3 amino acids: CASSGSGTGYEQYF. In nucleotides, the CDR3 is TGTGCCAGCAGCGGTTCTGGTACGGGCTACGAGCAGTACTTC.

The V and J genes are TRBV7-9 and TRBJ2-2; D is perhaps TRBD1 (7 bases). V was shortened by 3 bases and J by 3 bases, with 14 bases between the two germline ends. The CDR3 contains 16 residues. The germline V gene encodes CDR1 SEHNR and CDR2 FQNEAQ (reference sequence). The CDR3 DNA reads as TGTGCCAGCAGCTTCAGGGGGGTTGTAGACACCGGGGAGCTGTTTTTT. Translating gives CASSFRGVVDTGELFF.

The chain combines TRBV10-3 with TRBJ2-7; D remains unclear. The CDR3 has 14 amino acids. Per germline, CDR1 ENHRY and CDR2 SYGVKD. The V gene lost 3 bases and the J gene lost 2 bases, with 11 bases spanning the gap. The CDR3 region is CAISDDRNTYEQYF. The CDR3 nucleotides are TGTGCCATCAGTGATGATCGGAACACCTACGAGCAGTACTTC.

In DNA form, the CDR3 reads TGCGCCAGCAGCTTGGAGGGGACGGAAGAGACCCAGTACTTC. It codes for CASSLEGTEETQYF. V and J are TRBV5-1 and TRBJ2-5; the D gene could be TRBD1 or TRBD2 (5 bases each). CDR1 SGHRS and CDR2 YFSETQ come from the germline V gene. The V and J ends lost 0 bases and 3 bases respectively, with 9 bases between them. This CDR3 comprises 14 residues.

The CDR3 coding sequence is TGTGCCAGCAGCCCCACACTAGGGCTGGAGACCCAGTACTTC. Translating gives CASSPTLGLETQYF. The chain couples TRBV7-9 to TRBJ2-5, with D possibly matching TRBD2 (5 bases). The CDR3 covers 14 residues. V was pared by 5 bases and J by 5 bases, with 15 bases between. Germline V gene sequence: CDR1 SEHNR, CDR2 FQNEAQ (reference sequence). Full variable domain (rest looked up from reference TRBV7-9 and TRBJ2-5): DTGVSQNPRHKITKRGQNVTFRCDPISEHNRLYWYRQTLGQGPEFLTYFQNEAQLEKSRLLSDRFSAERPKGSFSTLEIQRTEQGDSAMYLCASSPTLGLETQYFGPGTRLLVL.

The chain employs TRBV29-1 and TRBJ2-7, with D perhaps being TRBD1 or TRBD2 (6 bases each). V lost 7 bases to trimming and J lost 0 bases, with 19 bases between them. The germline V gene has CDR1 SQVTM and CDR2 ANQGSEA. This CDR3 is built from 15 residues. The CDR3 DNA reads TGCAGCGCTAGAGGGGGGCACATGACCTCCTACGAGCAGTACTTC. Translating gives CSARGGHMTSYEQYF.

The rearrangement joins TRBV2 to TRBJ1-2; no definite D call. CDR3 length: 16 amino acids. V lost 4 bases to trimming and J lost 0 bases, with 15 bases between them. Per the germline V gene, CDR1 is SNHLY and CDR2 is FYNNEI. This CDR3 reads CASSAPWTSSNYGYTF. In DNA, the CDR3 is TGTGCCAGCAGTGCCCCGTGGACCTCCTCTAACTATGGCTACACCTTC.